Listed below are T cell receptor beta chains from one sample, sequenced in a study of blood T cells in healthy people across ages. TCRdb reanalysed the 5' RACE reads using MiXCR and keeps one entry per CDR3 protein. The table has some 1.8 million distinct CDR3 sequences, about two fifths seen once. The material sequenced was blood. The receptors derive from a human donor in good health. CDR3s leave out the opening cysteine and the closing phenylalanine or tryptophan. The order of the fields is J gene, V gene, D gene, CDR3 protein. A D gene is named only where the DNA matches it firmly.

TRBJ2-5	TRBV6-2/TRBV6-3	NA	ASSYGPDNQETQY
TRBJ2-1	TRBV5-1	NA	ATTVGYSYNEQF
TRBJ1-5	TRBV5-1	TRBD1	ASSYGTGTNQPQH
TRBJ1-4	TRBV18	TRBD1	ASSPLGQGLSEKLF
TRBJ1-2	TRBV14	NA	ASSPPGGLFNYGYT
TRBJ2-6	TRBV20-1	TRBD1	SAFPGQGDGANVLT
TRBJ2-5	TRBV2	NA	ASSEEGRAFVLPNQETQY
TRBJ2-3	TRBV7-2	NA	ASSVLGAGIGDTQY
TRBJ2-7	TRBV6-1	NA	ASSEVGSTYEQY
TRBJ1-2	TRBV11-3	NA	ASSLDRDHYGYT
TRBJ1-1	TRBV29-1	NA	SVRRRRTNTEAF
TRBJ2-3	TRBV7-9	NA	ASSSPKASDTQY
NA	TRBV20-1	TRBD1	SASRDRVYNEQY
TRBJ2-1	TRBV7-7	NA	ASSLGAMNEQF
TRBJ1-2	TRBV29-1	NA	SVEGMLRGPYYGYT
TRBJ1-1	TRBV7-3	TRBD1	AGSSSGGRTEAF
TRBJ2-7	TRBV5-6	TRBD1	ASSFGTGSRGFSYEQY
TRBJ2-5	TRBV10-3	NA	AITRGLQETQY